The 5 T cell receptor beta chains reported below all come from one sample, sequenced in a study of T cell repertoires in cytomegalovirus infection. TCRdb passed the reads through MiXCR, listing each CDR3 protein once. The data hold fewer than 350,000 distinct CDR3 sequences, with around 29% observed a single time. No antigen is known for these receptors. The sequences come from cultured PBMCs, collected from culture after CMV antigen stimulation. All receptors come from a human donor in good health (CMV status not recorded). Some clones in this sample may be carry-over from other donors' samples.

This chain uses TRBV5-1 with TRBJ2-5; either TRBD1 or TRBD2 may supply D (7 bases each). Per the germline V gene, CDR1 is SGHRS and CDR2 is YFSETQ. Trimming shortened V by 4 bases and J by 2 bases, and 12 bases separated the two germline ends. The CDR3 extends over 14 amino acids. The CDR3 bases are TGCGCCAGCAGCAGCGGGACAGTACAAGAGACCCAGTACTTC. This codes for CASSSGTVQETQYF.

The rearrangement links TRBV4-2 to TRBJ2-7; perhaps D is TRBD1 or TRBD2 (5 bases each). CDR1 is LGHNA and CDR2 is YNFKEQ in the germline V gene. The CDR3 has 15 residues. The V and J ends lost 8 bases and 3 bases respectively, with 20 bases between them. CDR3 residues: CASAPWDGGDYEQYF. The CDR3 nucleotides are TGTGCCAGCGCTCCATGGGACGGTGGGGACTACGAGCAGTACTTC.

This clonotype was observed a handful of times. The chain has TRBV6-5 and TRBJ2-4; 9 bases agree with TRBD2. Germline lookup yields CDR1 MNHEY and CDR2 SVGAGI. This CDR3 is 12 amino acids long. J lost 7 bases, V lost 5 bases, and 0 bases had no gene match. The DNA of the CDR3 is TGTGCCAGCAGTACTAGCGGGAACATTCAGTACTTC. Its protein product is CASSTSGNIQYF.

This clonotype was observed a handful of times. The chain is built from TRBV7-2 and TRBJ2-7; TRBD2 is a possible D gene (5 bases). V was shortened by 2 bases and J by 6 bases, with 11 bases between the two germline ends. Per germline, CDR1 SGHTA and CDR2 FQGNSA. The CDR3 has 13 residues. For the CDR3, the DNA is TGTGCCAGCAGCTTACTCGGACTGTTCGAGCAGTACTTC. Its protein is CASSLLGLFEQYF.

This chain joins TRBV7-8 and TRBJ1-2; D may be TRBD1 (6 bases). Looked up from germline, CDR1 is SGHVS and CDR2 is FQNEAQ. V was clipped by 11 bases and J by 6 bases, with 13 bases between them. This CDR3 is 11 amino acids long. This chain's CDR3 is CASGGWDGYTF. The CDR3 nucleotides are TGTGCCTCCGGGGGCTGGGATGGCTACACCTTC. The full variable domain, completed using reference TRBV7-8 and TRBJ1-2, is GAGVSQSPRYKVAKRGQDVALRCDPISGHVSLFWYQQALGQGPEFLTYFQNEAQLDKSGLPSDRFFAERPEGSVSTLKIQRTQQEDSAVYLCASGGWDGYTFGSGTRLTVV.